This is a list of T cell receptor beta chains from one sample in a study of blood T cell repertoires in COVID-19. Using immunoSEQ multiplex PCR, the repertoire was profiled, and TCRdb retains in-frame clones only, with some absent. This table has 110,000 to 150,000 clones, over 70% appearing once. The sample was peripheral blood. The receptor source for this set is a woman in her sixties with acute or convalescent COVID-19. Each CDR3 is given with its conserved first and last residue. A D gene is named only where the DNA matches it firmly. For some rows the clone size is stated as once, few or many, or as a class when expanded; others skip it.

j_gene: TRBJ2-7; abundance: -; d_gene: -; v_gene: TRBV6-6; CDR3aa: CASSYSSQGYEQYF; CDR3nt: TGTGCCAGCAGTTACTCGTCGCAGGGTTACGAGCAGTACTTC
j_gene: TRBJ2-7; abundance: -; d_gene: -; v_gene: TRBV10-2; CDR3aa: CASSVRDFYEQYF; CDR3nt: TGCGCCAGCAGTGTCCGGGATTTCTACGAGCAGTACTTC
j_gene: TRBJ2-7; abundance: -; d_gene: -; v_gene: TRBV27; CDR3aa: CASSLGGGSSYEQYF; CDR3nt: TGTGCCAGCAGTTTAGGGGGAGGATCCTCCTACGAGCAGTACTTC
j_gene: TRBJ2-1; abundance: -; d_gene: TRBD2; v_gene: TRBV10-2; CDR3aa: CASSESSLAGGNEQFF; CDR3nt: TGCGCCAGCAGTGAGTCTAGTCTAGCGGGAGGGAATGAGCAGTTCTTC
j_gene: TRBJ2-1; abundance: -; d_gene: TRBD1; v_gene: TRBV9; CDR3aa: CASSVAGTGYNEQFF; CDR3nt: TGTGCCAGCAGCGTAGCAGGGACAGGGTACAATGAGCAGTTCTTC
j_gene: TRBJ2-7; abundance: -; d_gene: TRBD1; v_gene: TRBV7-9; CDR3aa: CASSQDRGRAEQYF; CDR3nt: TGTGCCAGCAGCCAAGACAGGGGACGGGCCGAGCAGTACTTC
j_gene: TRBJ2-1; abundance: once; d_gene: -; v_gene: TRBV10-3; CDR3aa: CAITLDHPEGWSYNEQFF; CDR3nt: TGTGCCATCACCCTTGACCATCCCGAGGGATGGTCCTACAATGAGCAGTTCTTC
j_gene: TRBJ2-1; abundance: -; d_gene: -; v_gene: TRBV12-5; CDR3aa: CASGSPFLGRNEQFF; CDR3nt: TGTGCTAGTGGTTCCCCGTTTTTAGGGAGGAATGAGCAGTTCTTC
j_gene: TRBJ2-1; abundance: -; d_gene: TRBD2; v_gene: TRBV7-6; CDR3aa: CASSPHPPTTSGRNNEQFF; CDR3nt: TGTGCCAGCAGCCCCCACCCCCCCACGACTAGCGGAAGAAACAATGAGCAGTTCTTC
j_gene: TRBJ2-1; abundance: -; d_gene: -; v_gene: TRBV2; CDR3aa: CASTGGSTLIGLFF; CDR3nt: TGTGCCAGCACAGGGGGGTCTACACTGATTGGTCTGTTCTTC
j_gene: TRBJ1-1; abundance: -; d_gene: -; v_gene: TRBV27; CDR3aa: CASSLRQKGNTEAFF; CDR3nt: TGTGCCAGCAGTCTAAGACAGAAAGGGAACACTGAAGCTTTCTTT
j_gene: TRBJ1-6; abundance: -; d_gene: TRBD1; v_gene: TRBV5-1; CDR3aa: CASSSYRGSYNSPLHF; CDR3nt: TGCGCCAGCAGCAGTTACAGGGGCTCCTATAATTCACCCCTCCACTTT
j_gene: TRBJ1-3; abundance: few; d_gene: -; v_gene: TRBV7-9; CDR3aa: CASSQGGNTIYF; CDR3nt: TGTGCCAGCAGCCAGGGAGGAAACACCATATATTTT